This TCR beta chain comes out of a study of tumor-infiltrating lymphocytes in localized non-small cell lung cancer. Broader study findings: Tumors had more T cell infiltration than uninvolved lung, per TCRbeta sequencing and CD3 counts. Each assay used a separate piece of the same tissue.

This table comes from immunoSEQ multiplex PCR, and its TCRdb copy is limited to in-frame clones, with some not included. The sample holds more than 20,000 clones, roughly 73% seen once. A note on this clone: What it binds is unknown.

Germline V gives CDR1 SQVTM, CDR2 ANQGSEA. Trimming took 3 bases from V and 4 from J, leaving 17 bases between them. The CDR3 spans 15 residues. The rearrangement uses TRBV29-1 and TRBJ2-3; D is perhaps TRBD2 (6 bases). Source material: lung tumor tissue. This TCR was sampled from a human donor with non-small cell lung cancer. CDR3 nucleotide sequence: TGCAGCGTTGAGGGAGGCGCGGTCGTACCAGATACGCAGTATTTT. Translating gives CSVEGGAVVPDTQYF.